This TCR beta chain was recorded in a study of T cell changes during pregnancy in multiple sclerosis. Note on this clone: Mismatch with germline at one junction end may stem from a read error.

Libraries were prepared by immunoSEQ multiplex PCR; TCRdb keeps only in-frame clonotypes and omits some of them. Of 70,000 to 90,000 clones listed, over 85% are singletons. This CDR3 comprises 17 residues. Germline assignment: CDR1 PRHDT and CDR2 FYEKMQ (reference sequence). V gene TRBV13 combines with J gene TRBJ2-5; TRBD2 matches at 14 bases. Sequencing used peripheral blood, obtained in the second trimester of pregnancy. This clonotype was obtained from a female donor in good health, enrolled as a control in a pregnancy study. CDR3 nucleotides: TGTGCCAGCACCTTACTTGAGACTAGCGGGGGGGCTGGGACCCAGTACTTC. Translating gives CASTLLETSGGAGTQYF.